One and the same sample provided the 31 T cell receptor beta chains below, sequenced in a study of OX40 agonist ivuxolimab in advanced cancers. Here immunoSEQ multiplex PCR was the method, and the copy in TCRdb shows in-frame clones only, minus some. The sample records fewer than 95,000 clones, about 92% being singletons. The starting material was CD4+ or CD8+ T cells sorted from blood, obtained in a trial of the OX40 agonist ivuxolimab. Every receptor here comes from an adult with an advanced solid tumor such as melanoma, head and neck, liver or kidney cancer.

This rearrangement joins TRBV13 to TRBJ2-1; D is unresolved. Deletions cut 2 bases from V and 0 bases from J, with 11 bases between. Germline V gene lookup returns CDR1 PRHDT and CDR2 FYEKMQ (reference sequence). This CDR3 is built from 16 residues. CDR3 residues: CASSLWARSSYNEQFF. CDR3 DNA sequence: TGTGCCAGCAGCTTATGGGCTAGGTCCTCCTACAATGAGCAGTTCTTC. Full variable domain (missing parts from reference TRBV13 and TRBJ2-1): AAGVIQSPRHLIKEKRETATLKCYPIPRHDTVYWYQQGPGQDPQFLISFYEKMQSDKGSIPDRFSAQQFSDYHSELNMSSLELGDSALYFCASSLWARSSYNEQFFGPGTRLTVL.

This clone was picked up one time. This sequence joins TRBV27 and TRBJ1-1, with D tentatively TRBD1 (5 bases). Between the trimmed V and J ends, which lost 6 bases and 3 bases, there was a span of 14 bases. The CDR3 extends over 14 amino acids. Germline lookup yields CDR1 MNHEY and CDR2 SMNVEV (reference sequence). CDR3 in amino acids: CASSPGFGDTEAFF. DNA of the CDR3: TGTGCCAGCAGCCCAGGGTTCGGCGACACTGAAGCTTTCTTT.

This clone occurred once. DNA of the CDR3: TGTGCCAGCATGTTGTACGAGCAGTACTTC. The encoded protein is CASMLYEQYF. The chain couples TRBV6-5 to TRBJ2-7; no definite D call. Trimming cost V 7 bases and J 4 bases, with 5 bases left between them. CDR1 is MNHEY, CDR2 SVGAGI, per germline. The CDR3 is 10 residues long.

This clone occurred once. The rearrangement links TRBV19 to TRBJ1-5, with TRBD1 as a possible D gene (5 bases). This CDR3 contains 15 residues. Germline loops: CDR1 LNHDA, CDR2 SQIVND (reference sequence). V was trimmed by 5 bases and J by 3 bases, leaving 14 bases between them. The CDR3 here is CASSLWDGINQPQHF. The CDR3 bases are TGTGCCAGTAGTCTCTGGGACGGGATCAATCAGCCCCAGCATTTT.

This clone was seen only once. As DNA, the CDR3 is TGTGCCAGCAGGGAAATTCTAGCGGTCCGGGACGAGCAGTACTTC. As protein: CASREILAVRDEQYF. The rearrangement uses TRBV2 and TRBJ2-7, with 7 bases lining up with TRBD2. This CDR3 has 15 amino acids. Germline V gives CDR1 SNHLY, CDR2 FYNNEI. After removal of 6 bases from V and 5 bases from J, the junction contained 13 bases not matched to a gene. The variable domain in full, with the rest retrieved from reference TRBV2 and TRBJ2-7, is EPEVTQTPSHQVTQMGQEVILRCVPISNHLYFYWYRQILGQKVEFLVSFYNNEISEKSEIFDDQFSVERPDGSNFTLKIRSTKLEDSAMYFCASREILAVRDEQYFGPGTRLTVT.

This clone was recorded only once. The chain joins TRBV14 to TRBJ2-7; 7 bases are a match to TRBD1. The V segment lost 1 base and the J segment 3 bases; nucleotides outside the gene matches: 12. The CDR3 loop spans 17 amino acids. Germline assignment: CDR1 SGHDN and CDR2 FVKESK. The chain's CDR3 is CASSQGGFGTVIYEQYF. The CDR3 DNA reads as TGTGCCAGCAGCCAAGGGGGTTTTGGGACAGTCATCTACGAGCAGTACTTC.

The chain employs TRBV7-9 and TRBJ1-5; unclear D gene. CDR1 is SEHNR and CDR2 is FQNEAQ in the germline V gene (reference sequence). V gave up 2 bases and J gave up 5 bases, with 7 bases separating them. This CDR3 has 13 residues. The CDR3 nucleotides are TGTGCCAGCAGCTTAAATAACTATCAGCCCCAGCATTTT. Translation: CASSLNNYQPQHF.

The chain has TRBV29-1 and TRBJ2-7, with TRBD2 identical over 8 bases. This CDR3 has 16 amino acids. The germline V gene has CDR1 SQVTM and CDR2 ANQGSEA. The J segment lost 0 bases and the V segment lost 3 bases, leaving 10 bases of the junction unmatched. This CDR3 reads CSVDRGGTSGSYEQYF. Here the CDR3 DNA reads TGCAGCGTTGATCGGGGGGGAACTAGCGGCTCCTACGAGCAGTACTTC.

V gene TRBV6-5 combines with J gene TRBJ2-2; D is uncertain. The ends were cut back, 2 bases at V and 3 bases at J, with 7 bases in the middle. The CDR3 has 14 amino acids. CDR1 MNHEY and CDR2 SVGAGI come from the germline V gene. CDR3 sequence reads: CASSYGQYTGELFF. CDR3 DNA: TGTGCCAGCAGTTACGGGCAGTACACCGGGGAGCTGTTTTTT.

This sequence joins TRBV7-2 and TRBJ2-3; 9 bases align to TRBD2. The CDR3 extends over 16 amino acids. The ends lost 1 base at V and 2 bases at J; junction bases unmatched: 4. Germline CDR1 reads SGHTA; CDR2 reads FQGNSA. CDR3 sequence (DNA): TGTGCCAGCAGCTTAGAGCCTAGCGGGGCCACAGATACGCAGTATTTT. Its protein product is CASSLEPSGATDTQYF.

This chain joins TRBV4-1 and TRBJ2-7; 11 bases map to TRBD2. CDR1 and CDR2 from the germline V gene are MGHRA and YSYEKL. The CDR3 spans 14 residues. Germline trimming cut 5 bases from V and 3 bases from J; bases unmatched to any gene: 3. CDR3 nucleotide sequence: TGCGCCAGCAGCTATACTAGCGGGGGCTACGAGCAGTACTTC. Translation gives CASSYTSGGYEQYF.

The V gene is TRBV28, the J gene TRBJ1-1; 8 positions match TRBD1. The V gene end was trimmed by 2 bases and the J gene end by 1 base; junction bases not matched to a gene: 6. The CDR3 spans 16 residues. Germline V gene lookup returns CDR1 MDHEN and CDR2 SYDVKM. This CDR3 reads CASSLNRGATNTEAFF. The DNA for the CDR3 is TGTGCCAGCAGTTTAAACAGGGGGGCCACGAACACTGAAGCTTTCTTT. Looking up the rest from reference TRBV28 and TRBJ1-1 gives the full variable domain: DVKVTQSSRYLVKRTGEKVFLECVQDMDHENMFWYRQDPGLGLRLIYFSYDVKMKEKGDIPEGYSVSREKKERFSLILESASTNQTSMYLCASSLNRGATNTEAFFGQGTRLTVV.

The V gene is TRBV2, the J gene TRBJ1-1; 11 bases match TRBD1. The germline V gene has CDR1 SNHLY and CDR2 FYNNEI. The CDR3 extends over 14 amino acids. After removal of 10 bases from V and 3 bases from J, the junction contained 7 bases not matched to a gene. For the CDR3, the DNA is TGTGCCACTCATCGGACAGGGGGCCACACTGAAGCTTTCTTT. It specifies CATHRTGGHTEAFF.

This chain joins TRBV6-6 and TRBJ1-2, with D uncertain. Trimming removed 4 bases at V and 4 bases at J, with 19 bases between. The CDR3 is 16 residues long. Germline values: CDR1 MNHNY, CDR2 SVGAGI (reference sequence). The CDR3 loop reads CASSLGESGLGYGYTF. The CDR3 DNA follows: TGTGCCAGCAGTTTGGGAGAGAGTGGACTAGGCTATGGCTACACCTTC.

The rearrangement uses TRBV6-1 and TRBJ2-1; a weak D match, TRBD1 (6 bases). The CDR3 contains 15 residues. Germline CDR1 MNHNS, CDR2 SASEGT. Trimming removed 2 bases at V and 4 bases at J, with 12 bases between. CDR3: CASSEFTGPYNEQFF. CDR3 DNA: TGTGCCAGCAGTGAATTTACAGGGCCTTACAATGAGCAGTTCTTC.

This sequence joins TRBV15 and TRBJ2-4, with 7 bases fitting TRBD2. Germline V CDR1 and CDR2: LNHNV, YYDKDF (reference sequence). J lost 0 bases, V lost 4 bases, and 12 bases had no gene match. CDR3 length equals 18 residues. CDR3 loop: CATSTRLANAIAKNIQYF. The CDR3 DNA reads TGTGCCACCAGCACCCGACTAGCCAACGCTATAGCCAAAAACATTCAGTACTTC.

The chain combines TRBV27 with TRBJ2-2; tentatively, D is TRBD1 or TRBD2 (6 bases each). V dropped 2 bases and J dropped 5 bases, with 18 bases sitting between them. From germline, CDR1 is MNHEY and CDR2 SMNVEV (reference sequence). The CDR3 runs to 17 residues. CDR3 amino acids: CASSLVSRGAGTGELFF. CDR3 DNA sequence: TGTGCCAGCAGTTTAGTCTCTAGGGGGGCAGGAACCGGGGAGCTGTTTTTT.

Of note for this clone: A read error may produce the germline difference seen at one junction end. Within the sample, other DNA sequences also encode this same CDR3. J is TRBJ1-5 and V is TRBV11-2; 11 bases line up with TRBD1. Germline V lookup: CDR1 SGHAT, CDR2 FQNNGV. The CDR3 contains 16 residues. This CDR3 is CASSYGTGGRGQPQHF. Here the CDR3 DNA reads TGCGCCAGCAGCTATGGGACAGGGGGGAGAGGTCAGCCCCAGCATTTT. Drawing the rest from reference TRBV11-2 and TRBJ1-5, the complete variable domain is EAGVAQSPRYKIIEKRQSVAFWCNPISGHATLYWYQQILGQGPKLLIQFQNNGVVDDSQLPKDRFSAERLKGVDSTLKIQPAKLEDSAVYLCASSYGTGGRGQPQHFGDGTRLSIL.

CDR3 coding DNA: TGTGCCAGCAGCCCCCGGGACAGGGGAGGCAATGAGCAGTTCTTC. Translation gives CASSPRDRGGNEQFF. This chain connects TRBV11-2 to TRBJ2-1; TRBD1 matches 10 bases. This CDR3 is 15 amino acids long. J lost 6 bases, V lost 5 bases, and 7 bases had no gene match. Germline lookup yields CDR1 SGHAT and CDR2 FQNNGV. Full variable domain (missing parts from reference TRBV11-2 and TRBJ2-1): EAGVAQSPRYKIIEKRQSVAFWCNPISGHATLYWYQQILGQGPKLLIQFQNNGVVDDSQLPKDRFSAERLKGVDSTLKIQPAKLEDSAVYLCASSPRDRGGNEQFFGPGTRLTVL.

This clone appeared a single time. The V and J genes are TRBV7-8 and TRBJ2-1, with unresolved D. The CDR3 sequence is 15 residues long. Trimming took 5 bases from V and 1 from J, leaving 12 bases between them. Per germline, CDR1 SGHVS and CDR2 FQNEAQ. In nucleotides, the CDR3 is TGTGCCAGCAGCCCCTACAGTCATTCCTACAATGAGCAGTTCTTC. Translation: CASSPYSHSYNEQFF.

This clone appeared a single time. The chain recombines TRBV4-1 with TRBJ2-7, with 10 bases lining up with TRBD2. Germline loops: CDR1 MGHRA, CDR2 YSYEKL. The CDR3 contains 15 residues. The trim removed 4 bases at V and 2 bases at J, leaving 5 bases unmatched. The CDR3 bases are TGCGCCAGCAGCCCAGGACTAGCGGCAACCTACGAGCAGTACTTC. This translates into CASSPGLAATYEQYF.

This chain links TRBV9 with TRBJ1-5; D is possibly TRBD1 (6 bases). Germline loops: CDR1 SGDLS, CDR2 YYNGEE. CDR3 size: 14 residues. V lost 3 bases, J lost 7 bases, and 14 bases lay in between. CDR3 DNA sequence: TGTGCCAGCAGCGCACAGGGAAACAACCAGCCCCAGCATTTT. As protein: CASSAQGNNQPQHF. Full variable domain (outside the CDR3, taken from reference TRBV9 and TRBJ1-5): DSGVTQTPKHLITATGQRVTLRCSPRSGDLSVYWYQQSLDQGLQFLIQYYNGEERAKGNILERFSAQQFPDLHSELNLSSLELGDSALYFCASSAQGNNQPQHFGDGTRLSIL.

The V call is TRBV21-1, the J call TRBJ1-4; the DNA was not used to check the table's D call, TRBD1. TRBV21-1 is deemed a pseudogene. The CDR3 runs to 14 residues. CDR3 sequence: CASSKGTCGRGTYF. DNA for the CDR3: TGTGCCAGCAGCAAAGGGACCTGCGGCAGGGGCACTTACTTT.

The gene calls are TRBV19 and TRBJ2-3; TRBD1 is a possible D gene (5 bases). V dropped 7 bases and J dropped 2 bases, with 19 bases sitting between them. The CDR3 runs 16 residues. Germline V CDR1 and CDR2: LNHDA, SQIVND (reference sequence). The CDR3 DNA reads as TGTGCCAGTATAGGCCGAACCAAGACAGACACAGATACGCAGTATTTT. Translated, it gives CASIGRTKTDTDTQYF.

This sequence joins TRBV10-2 and TRBJ1-5; tentative D call: TRBD1 (6 bases). The germline V and J ends were trimmed by 3 bases and 0 bases, with 12 bases remaining between them. The CDR3 has 16 residues. The V gene's germline CDR1 is WSHSY and CDR2 SAAADI. The chain's CDR3 is CASSDRGSYSNQPQHF. CDR3 in DNA: TGCGCCAGCAGTGACAGGGGTAGTTATAGCAATCAGCCCCAGCATTTT.

The genes are TRBV10-2 and TRBJ1-2; unclear D gene. Germline CDR1 reads WSHSY; CDR2 reads SAAADI. This CDR3 region has 13 residues. V was trimmed by 2 bases and J by 6 bases, leaving 10 bases between them. The CDR3: CASSEAGSNGYTF. The CDR3 nucleotides are TGCGCCAGCAGTGAGGCTGGGAGCAATGGCTACACCTTC.

The chain links TRBV19 to TRBJ2-1; 10 bases align to TRBD2. J lost 8 bases, V lost 3 bases, and 7 bases had no gene match. CDR1 is LNHDA and CDR2 is SQIVND in the germline V gene (reference sequence). The CDR3 covers 15 residues. CDR3 nucleotide sequence: TGTGCCAGTAGTATTACGCCTAGCGGGAGCGATGAGCAGTTCTTC. It yields the protein CASSITPSGSDEQFF.

This rearrangement joins TRBV19 to TRBJ2-1, with 14 nucleotides matching TRBD2. Germline CDR1 reads LNHDA; CDR2 reads SQIVND (reference sequence). Trimming removed 0 bases from V and 4 bases from J; junction bases left unmatched: 8. The CDR3 covers 19 residues. DNA for the CDR3: TGTGCCAGTAGTATAGATTGGACTAGCGGGAGGTGGGCTTACAATGAGCAGTTCTTC. Protein: CASSIDWTSGRWAYNEQFF. The full variable domain, rest sourced from reference TRBV19 and TRBJ2-1, is DGGITQSPKYLFRKEGQNVTLSCEQNLNHDAMYWYRQDPGQGLRLIYYSQIVNDFQKGDIAEGYSVSREKKESFPLTVTSAQKNPTAFYLCASSIDWTSGRWAYNEQFFGPGTRLTVL.

The J gene is TRBJ1-2, the V gene TRBV28; TRBD1 might be the D (5 bases). The CDR3 spans 14 residues. The germline V gene encodes CDR1 MDHEN and CDR2 SYDVKM. The V and J ends lost 7 bases and 4 bases respectively, with 16 bases between them. CDR3 region: CASTPPGAAYGYTF. The CDR3 DNA reads as TGTGCCAGCACCCCCCCCGGGGCAGCCTATGGCTACACCTTC.

A note on this clone: Compared with germline, one end of the junction differs, possibly owing to a read error. The rearrangement links TRBV7-7 to TRBJ2-7, with 8 bases identical to TRBD2. The CDR3 spans 14 residues. Germline values: CDR1 SSHAT, CDR2 FNYEAQ (reference sequence). The CDR3 loop is CASSPEPTSAEQYF. CDR3 coding DNA: TGTGCTAGCAGCCCAGAGCCGACTAGCGCCGAGCAGTACTTC.

The chain combines TRBV27 with TRBJ2-5, with D unclear. The ends were cut back, 0 bases at V and 1 base at J, with 9 bases in the middle. Germline V CDR1 and CDR2: MNHEY, SMNVEV (reference sequence). The CDR3 contains 15 residues. The CDR3: CASSLSYGPQETQYF. CDR3 nucleotides: TGTGCCAGCAGTTTATCTTACGGGCCCCAAGAGACCCAGTACTTC.